Below, 19 T cell receptor beta chains from the same sample are listed, as sequenced in a study of beta chain features in type 1 diabetes. The study reverse transcribed the entire isolated RNA, so it sequenced expressed TCRB transcripts. Only in-frame clones appear in the TCRdb table, and some are missing; sequencing was by immunoSEQ multiplex PCR. There are a few hundred thousand clones in the sample; roughly 13% occur only once, and 0.017% lies in the top ten. Source material: naive CD4+ T cells from blood. The receptors here all came from a man aged 18 to 29 in good health.

V usage is TRBV7-8 and J usage is TRBJ2-4, with a tentative D call TRBD2 (5 bases). The CDR3 has 14 residues. CDR1 and CDR2 from the germline V gene are SGHVS and FQNEAQ. V was pared by 0 bases and J by 6 bases, with 9 bases between. The CDR3 region is CASSLAPAANIQYF. The DNA of the CDR3 is TGTGCCAGCAGCTTAGCCCCAGCGGCAAACATTCAGTACTTC. The whole variable domain, filled in from reference TRBV7-8 and TRBJ2-4, reads GAGVSQSPRYKVAKRGQDVALRCDPISGHVSLFWYQQALGQGPEFLTYFQNEAQLDKSGLPSDRFFAERPEGSVSTLKIQRTQQEDSAVYLCASSLAPAANIQYFGAGTRLSVL.

V and J are TRBV2 and TRBJ2-6, with 7 bases lining up with TRBD2. Trimming took 5 bases from V and 0 from J; bases not matched to a gene: 7. The CDR3 runs to 17 residues. From germline, CDR1 is SNHLY and CDR2 FYNNEI. The DNA of the CDR3 is TGTGCCAGCAGTTTCAGCGGGATCCGCTCTGGGGCCAACGTCCTGACTTTC. This translates into CASSFSGIRSGANVLTF. The entire variable domain, with the rest obtained from reference TRBV2 and TRBJ2-6, is as follows: EPEVTQTPSHQVTQMGQEVILRCVPISNHLYFYWYRQILGQKVEFLVSFYNNEISEKSEIFDDQFSVERPDGSNFTLKIRSTKLEDSAMYFCASSFSGIRSGANVLTFGAGSRLTVL.

This clone came up a few times. The J gene is TRBJ1-1, the V gene TRBV30; 9 nucleotides line up with TRBD1. This CDR3 has 12 residues. The ends lost 8 bases at V and 1 base at J; junction bases unmatched: 2. The germline gives CDR1 GTSNPN, CDR2 SVGIG (reference sequence). CDR3 DNA sequence: TGTGCCGGACAGGGGCAGAACACTGAAGCTTTCTTT. Its protein product is CAGQGQNTEAFF.

Concerning this clone: Different DNA sequences within this sample yield the same CDR3. The CDR3 nucleotides read TGTGCCAGCAGTGGGACAGGGAACTATGGCTACACCTTC. Amino acids: CASSGTGNYGYTF. This chain connects TRBV2 to TRBJ1-2; 8 positions match TRBD1. Per the germline V gene, CDR1 is SNHLY and CDR2 is FYNNEI. The junction had 0 bases not matched to a gene; V was cut back by 4 bases and J by 2 bases. The CDR3 is made up of 13 amino acids.

J is TRBJ2-5 and V is TRBV4-2; possible D gene TRBD2, 5 bases. With 4 bases removed from V and 2 bases from J, the gap between germline ends came to 5 bases. The CDR3 is 12 residues long. Germline V lookup: CDR1 LGHNA, CDR2 YNFKEQ. The CDR3 DNA sequence: TGTGCCAGCAGCCCGGGACAAGAGACCCAGTACTTC. Translation gives CASSPGQETQYF.

This clone was seen only a few times. The rearrangement links TRBV29-1 to TRBJ2-2, with 14 nucleotides matching TRBD2. The CDR3 runs to 14 residues. V trimming: 7 bases; J trimming: 6 bases; junction bases outside the gene matches: 4. Germline V gene lookup returns CDR1 SQVTM and CDR2 ANQGSEA. The CDR3 nucleotides read TGCAGCGCACGACTAGCGGGGGGGGCCGGGGAGCTGTTTTTT. Translated: CSARLAGGAGELFF.

This clone has just a few counts. This chain uses TRBV7-2 with TRBJ2-2; 7 bases match TRBD1. Germline V CDR1 and CDR2: SGHTA, FQGNSA. The CDR3 covers 14 residues. With V trimmed by 6 bases and J by 6 bases, 7 bases remained unmatched. CDR3 nucleotides: TGTGCCAGCAGACCAACAGGGGTCGCCGGGGAGCTGTTTTTT. It is translated as CASRPTGVAGELFF.

In this sample, this clone turned up a few times. The chain uses TRBV5-1 and TRBJ2-1, with 13 bases identical to TRBD2. Per germline, CDR1 SGHRS and CDR2 YFSETQ. This CDR3 spans 15 amino acids. The junction had 3 bases not matched to a gene; V was cut back by 4 bases and J by 5 bases. The CDR3 region is CASSKLAGGHNEQFF. Written as DNA, the CDR3 is TGCGCCAGCAGCAAACTAGCGGGAGGGCACAATGAGCAGTTCTTC.

This clone was observed a handful of times. CDR3 sequence reads: CASSRQGAMGGEQFF. The DNA for the CDR3 is TGTGCCAGCAGTCGCCAGGGGGCGATGGGAGGTGAGCAGTTCTTC. The chain couples TRBV7-2 to TRBJ2-1; 8 bases agree with TRBD1. J lost 9 bases, V lost 6 bases, and 13 bases had no gene match. The germline V gene encodes CDR1 SGHTA and CDR2 FQGNSA. This CDR3 has 15 residues.

This sequence joins TRBV19 and TRBJ2-4; D is possibly TRBD1 (5 bases). Trimming took 4 bases from V and 8 from J, leaving 15 bases between them. The CDR3 runs 14 residues. Germline CDR1 and CDR2: LNHDA and SQIVND (reference sequence). The CDR3 coding sequence is TGTGCCAGTAGTAATAAGGGGATTACGGACATTCAGTACTTC. Translating it yields CASSNKGITDIQYF.

This clone came up once. The V gene is TRBV30, the J gene TRBJ1-2, with a possible D match to TRBD1 (6 bases). The V and J ends lost 3 bases and 4 bases respectively, with 12 bases between them. This CDR3 spans 13 amino acids. Germline V lookup: CDR1 GTSNPN, CDR2 SVGIG (reference sequence). This CDR3 is CAWSPGGVYGYTF. The CDR3 nucleotides are TGTGCCTGGAGCCCTGGGGGCGTCTATGGCTACACCTTC.

The chain couples TRBV7-8 to TRBJ1-5, with 8 bases that match TRBD1. V gave up 5 bases and J gave up 2 bases; unmatched junction bases: 11. The CDR3 has 17 residues. Germline CDR1 reads SGHVS; CDR2 reads FQNEAQ. CDR3 in DNA: TGTGCCAGCAGCGAAGCATACAGGGGGTACGGCAATCAGCCCCAGCATTTT. Protein sequence: CASSEAYRGYGNQPQHF.

CDR3 residues: CASSQETGGRTFF. CDR3 DNA: TGTGCCAGCAGCCAGGAGACAGGGGGAAGAACTTTCTTT. This chain connects TRBV4-2 to TRBJ1-1; 9 nucleotides line up with TRBD1. Germline CDR1 LGHNA, CDR2 YNFKEQ. This CDR3 has 13 amino acids. V was clipped by 3 bases and J by 12 bases; unmatched bases: 8.

This chain connects TRBV19 to TRBJ1-2, with TRBD1 matching over 7 bases. CDR3 size: 17 residues. With V trimmed by 1 base and J by 3 bases, 11 bases remained unmatched. Germline-derived CDR1 and CDR2 are LNHDA and SQIVND (reference sequence). DNA of the CDR3: TGTGCCAGTAGTATAGCCCGACGGACAGGTTCCCACTATGGCTACACCTTC. Encoded protein: CASSIARRTGSHYGYTF.

This clone was picked up a small number of times. The CDR3 sequence is CSVGGREGTGELFF. The CDR3 DNA reads as TGCAGCGTTGGGGGCAGGGAGGGCACCGGGGAGCTGTTTTTT. V gene TRBV29-1 combines with J gene TRBJ2-2, with TRBD2 matching over 7 bases. V dropped 4 bases and J dropped 4; count of bases not matched to a gene: 6. The CDR3 is made up of 14 amino acids. CDR1 is SQVTM and CDR2 is ANQGSEA in the germline V gene.

The chain recombines TRBV7-3 with TRBJ2-3; 10 bases align to TRBD1. V was pared by 0 bases and J by 4 bases, with 4 bases of the junction left unmatched. Germline assignment: CDR1 SGHTA and CDR2 FQGTGA. The CDR3 runs 16 residues. Here the CDR3 reads CASSLTRDRGPDTQYF. CDR3 coding DNA: TGTGCCAGCAGCTTAACCCGGGACAGGGGCCCAGATACGCAGTATTTT.

This clone was counted between two and nine times. This chain connects TRBV6-6 to TRBJ1-5; D ambiguous. This CDR3 region has 15 residues. Per the germline V gene, CDR1 is MNHNY and CDR2 is SVGAGI (reference sequence). The germline V and J ends were trimmed by 3 bases and 1 base, with 10 bases remaining between them. CDR3 protein: CASSYEVRSNQPQHF. CDR3 DNA sequence: TGTGCCAGCAGTTATGAAGTCAGGAGCAATCAGCCCCAGCATTTT.

This chain links TRBV10-3 with TRBJ1-1; TRBD1 matches at 9 bases. V gave up 6 bases and J gave up 7 bases; unmatched junction bases: 12. Germline loops: CDR1 ENHRY, CDR2 SYGVKD. The CDR3 sequence is 15 residues long. CDR3 region: CAISAPGQGSGEAFF. As DNA, the CDR3 is TGTGCCATCAGCGCCCCGGGACAGGGTTCCGGTGAAGCTTTCTTT.

This clone has a handful of counts. CDR3 bases: TGCGCCAGCAGCTTGGATGTCGGGGAGGGGTACAATGAGCAGTTCTTC. Translating gives CASSLDVGEGYNEQFF. The chain has TRBV5-1 and TRBJ2-1, with 7 bases identical to TRBD2. CDR1 is SGHRS and CDR2 is YFSETQ in the germline V gene. CDR3 length: 16 residues. J lost 4 bases, V lost 0 bases, and 7 bases had no gene match.